This T cell receptor (beta chain) was captured in a study of blood T cells in healthy people across ages. General study results and limits: Aged donors had fewer naive CD4+ cells and lower diversity than long-lived donors.

Combining a sample-barcoded 5' primer with a J-beta primer mix, a second PCR ran for roughly 6 to 11 cycles. MiXCR, run by TCRdb on the 5' RACE reads, gives a single entry per CDR3 protein. The data hold hundreds of thousands of distinct CDR3 sequences, with under 30% observed a single time. As for this clonotype: Its antigen is unknown.

The CDR3 contains 15 residues. Germline values: CDR1 ENHRY, CDR2 SYGVKD. The sequence was collected from a woman at least 80 years old in good health. This chain connects TRBV10-3 to TRBJ2-7, with a tentative D call TRBD1 (6 bases). The J call is doubtful: the DNA matches TRBJ2-5 better. The sample was blood. CDR3 loop: CAISESGGQGETQYF. Here the CDR3 DNA reads TGTGCCATCAGTGAGTCGGGCGGCCAGGGGGAGACCCAGTACTTC.